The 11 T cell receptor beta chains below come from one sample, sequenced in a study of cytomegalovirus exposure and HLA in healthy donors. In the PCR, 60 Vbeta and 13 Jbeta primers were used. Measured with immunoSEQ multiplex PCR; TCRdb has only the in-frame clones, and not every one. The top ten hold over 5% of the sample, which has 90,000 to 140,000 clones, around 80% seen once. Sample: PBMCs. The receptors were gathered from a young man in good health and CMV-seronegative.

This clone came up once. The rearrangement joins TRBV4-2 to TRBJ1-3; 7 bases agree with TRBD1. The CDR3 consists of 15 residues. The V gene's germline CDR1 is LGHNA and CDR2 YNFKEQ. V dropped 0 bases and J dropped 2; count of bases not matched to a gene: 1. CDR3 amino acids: CASSQETGTGNTIYF. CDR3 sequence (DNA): TGTGCCAGCAGCCAAGAGACAGGGACTGGAAACACCATATATTTT.

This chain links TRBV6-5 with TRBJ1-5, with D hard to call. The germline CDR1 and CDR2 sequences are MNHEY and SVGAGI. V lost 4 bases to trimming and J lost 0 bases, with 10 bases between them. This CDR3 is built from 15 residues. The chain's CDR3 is CASSSSVYSNQPQHF. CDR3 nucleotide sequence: TGTGCCAGCAGTTCTTCCGTATATAGCAATCAGCCCCAGCATTTT.

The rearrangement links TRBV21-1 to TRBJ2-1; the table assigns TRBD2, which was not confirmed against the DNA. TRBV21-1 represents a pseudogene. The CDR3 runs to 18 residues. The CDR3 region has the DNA TGTGCCAGCAGCAAAGGGGGACCCGGGACTAGCGGGAGGACCCCGCAGTTCTTC. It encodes CASSKGGPGTSGRTPQFF.

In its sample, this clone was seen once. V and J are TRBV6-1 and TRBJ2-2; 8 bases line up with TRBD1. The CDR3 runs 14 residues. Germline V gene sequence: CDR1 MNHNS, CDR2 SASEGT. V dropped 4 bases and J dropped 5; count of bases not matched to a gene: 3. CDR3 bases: TGTGCCAGCAGTGCCCGGACAGGGACCGGGGAGCTGTTTTTT. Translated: CASSARTGTGELFF.

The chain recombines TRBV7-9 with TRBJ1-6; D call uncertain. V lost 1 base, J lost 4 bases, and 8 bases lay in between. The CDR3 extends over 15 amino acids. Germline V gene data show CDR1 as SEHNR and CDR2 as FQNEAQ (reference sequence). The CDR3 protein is CASSLGRGYNSPLHF. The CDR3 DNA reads TGTGCCAGCAGCTTAGGACGGGGATATAATTCACCCCTCCACTTT. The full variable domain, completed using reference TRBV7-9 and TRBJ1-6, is DTGVSQNPRHKITKRGQNVTFRCDPISEHNRLYWYRQTLGQGPEFLTYFQNEAQLEKSRLLSDRFSAERPKGSFSTLEIQRTEQGDSAMYLCASSLGRGYNSPLHFGNGTRLTVT.

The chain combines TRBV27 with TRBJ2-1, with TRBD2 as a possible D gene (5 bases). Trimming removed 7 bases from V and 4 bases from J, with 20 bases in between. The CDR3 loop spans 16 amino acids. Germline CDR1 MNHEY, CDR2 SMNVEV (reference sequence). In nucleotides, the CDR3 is TGTGCCAGCATGGCGAGTATTGGGAGCTGGTACAATGAGCAGTTCTTC. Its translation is CASMASIGSWYNEQFF.

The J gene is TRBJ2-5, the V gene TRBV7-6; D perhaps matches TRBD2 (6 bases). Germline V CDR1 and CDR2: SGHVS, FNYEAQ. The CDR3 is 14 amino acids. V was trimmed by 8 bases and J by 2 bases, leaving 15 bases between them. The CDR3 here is CASSYLAGQETQYF. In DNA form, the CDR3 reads TGTGCCAGCTCCTACCTCGCGGGGCAAGAGACCCAGTACTTC.

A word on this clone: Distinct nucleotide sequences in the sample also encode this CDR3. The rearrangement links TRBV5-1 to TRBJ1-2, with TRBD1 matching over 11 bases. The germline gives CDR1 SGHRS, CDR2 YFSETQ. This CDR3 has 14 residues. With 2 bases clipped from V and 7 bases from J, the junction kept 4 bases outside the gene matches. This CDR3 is CASSLAGTGGGYTF. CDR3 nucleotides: TGCGCCAGCAGCTTAGCCGGGACAGGGGGTGGCTACACCTTC.

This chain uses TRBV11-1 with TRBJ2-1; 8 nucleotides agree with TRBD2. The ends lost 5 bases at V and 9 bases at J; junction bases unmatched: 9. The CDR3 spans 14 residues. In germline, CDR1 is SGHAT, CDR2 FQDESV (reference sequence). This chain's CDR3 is CASSLPGGESEQFF. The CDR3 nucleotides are TGTGCCAGCAGCCTCCCGGGGGGGGAGAGTGAGCAGTTCTTC.

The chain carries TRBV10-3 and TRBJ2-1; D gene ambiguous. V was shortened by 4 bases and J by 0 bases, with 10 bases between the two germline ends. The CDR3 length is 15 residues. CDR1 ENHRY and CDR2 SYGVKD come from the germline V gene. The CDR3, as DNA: TGTGCCATCAGTGCGGCGGTAAGCTCCTACAATGAGCAGTTCTTC. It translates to CAISAAVSSYNEQFF.

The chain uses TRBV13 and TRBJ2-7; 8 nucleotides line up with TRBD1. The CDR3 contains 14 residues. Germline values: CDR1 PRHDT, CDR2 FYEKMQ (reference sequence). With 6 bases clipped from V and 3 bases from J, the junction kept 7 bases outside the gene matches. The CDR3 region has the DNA TGTGCCAGCAGTCGTACCGGGACAGGCTACGAGCAGTACTTC. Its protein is CASSRTGTGYEQYF. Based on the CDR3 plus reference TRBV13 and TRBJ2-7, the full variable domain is AAGVIQSPRHLIKEKRETATLKCYPIPRHDTVYWYQQGPGQDPQFLISFYEKMQSDKGSIPDRFSAQQFSDYHSELNMSSLELGDSALYFCASSRTGTGYEQYFGPGTRLTVT.